The sequence of this TCR beta chain was determined in a study of cytomegalovirus exposure and HLA in healthy donors (dated by TCRdb to the late 2010s). Background on the whole study: In an earlier analysis of approximately 500 of the donors, 276 Gb of sequence data and 90 million to 130 million unique TCR beta sequences from some 170 million T cells were reported. Roughly 300 gigabases of sequencing data and around 85 million unique TCR sequences made up an early release that covered under 750 HLA-typed donors. Of the 300 to 500 genotyped donors, roughly 76% were placed in the genetic ancestry cluster associated with self-reported Caucasian donors. The study aimed to test whether signatures of past pathogen exposure could be identified by cataloging public T cell receptors. The study profiled the T cell repertoires of hundreds of subjects by immunosequencing and related them to cytomegalovirus serostatus. Besides the first cohort of hundreds of subjects, a separate validation cohort made up of 120 different subjects was used. To predict cytomegalovirus infection status, the study brought together high-throughput TCR immunosequencing, statistical association of individual TCRs with disease status, and machine learning. A later analysis re-analyzed previously published TCR beta repertoires from roughly 600 donors and added high-resolution HLA genotyping to study TCR occurrence patterns. Rather than using new phenotypic data, the later analysis identified candidate immune exposures from TCR beta sequences and from how often those sequences occurred across donors. An earlier analysis of 587 of the donors applied high-throughput TCR beta sequencing to assess whether each TCR beta V gene segment acted as functional or pseudogenic. Donor age, sex, ethnicity and CMV serostatus were compiled together with the repertoire data. A later genetic analysis took genome-wide SNP genotypes for about 55% of the 666 donors and used that subset as a discovery cohort. All discovery cohort repertoires had been generated on a single sequencing platform. Both class I and class II loci were covered by HLA typing, at four-digit resolution. The number of typed donors differed by locus: about 629-640 for A, B, C, DRB1 and DQB1; some 500 for DQA1; 606 for DPA1; and around 490 for DPB1. Because of strong linkage in the cohort, roughly five DR-DQ haplotypes were treated as single units for association and clustering. Among some 400 genotyped donors of the cohort, an average of 235,054 unique TCR beta nucleotide sequences were sequenced per donor, roughly 20% of them non-productive.

Study-level results and caveats: The 87-base-pair reads could not distinguish some IMGT-functional V segments, including TRBV6-2 and TRBV6-3, so those segments were excluded. Because HLA typing was unavailable for some donors at each locus, only the typed subset was used in association tests. Immune exposure information for the cohort was limited to CMV serostatus. The study gave a list of 150 to 200 TCR beta chains associated with cytomegalovirus. According to a later analysis, TCR association rates differed among HLA loci, with DRB1 alleles showing the most associated TCRs and HLA-C alleles showing the fewest. In vitro tests confirmed that three of the cytomegalovirus-associated TCR beta chains recognize cytomegalovirus antigens. According to the authors, the approach could potentially be generalized to other disease states and immunological phenotypes. This cohort had only TCR beta chains sequenced, and the lack of alpha or paired-chain data limited which features could be detected. Strong co-occurrence of HLA alleles, especially DR and DQ, made assigning TCR associations to individual alleles difficult. In a later analysis, most CMV-associated TCR beta chains were found to appear HLA-restricted, with HLA associations seemingly driven largely by CMV exposure. The classifier was reported to diagnose cytomegalovirus status with high specificity and sensitivity in both the original cohort and the validation cohort. A further reported finding was that TCR beta sequences accurately predicted the HLA-A and HLA-B alleles for most subjects in the first cohort. A later analysis found that HLA-associated TCR beta chains were more clonally expanded and had lower generation probabilities than equally common non-associated chains. Presence/absence analyses assumed roughly uniform sequencing depth across donors, an assumption that may not hold. Because counts were too low, some 16 rarely observed V segments, including chromosome 9 orphons, were excluded from the earlier analysis of several hundred of the donors. Compared with the roughly 700-donor mean, donors in an Asian-associated ancestry cluster had fewer N-insertions in productive TCRs, according to a later genetic analysis. Specific HLA alleles were associated with 18,000 or so TCR beta sequences at a false discovery rate of 0.05 in a later analysis. Most TCR sequences were observed very rarely across donors, whereas some public TCRs were present in many individuals. A group of highly shared sequence variants was considered likely to be a technical artifact of the sequencing pipeline. Linkage disequilibrium might explain the correlated functional status among segregating V segments, but an unknown experimental factor could not be excluded. A later analysis reported that several top co-occurrence clusters appeared linked to parvovirus B19, influenza, CMV and Epstein-Barr virus. V-gene and J-gene trimming of TCR beta chains was associated with a missense DCLRE1C variant in a later genetic analysis, and the association was replicated in an independent cohort. In an earlier analysis of fewer than 700 of the donors, most TCR beta V segments appeared in productive rearrangements about 87% or about 30% of the time, broadly matching IMGT annotations.

Worth noting for this clone: This clone's antigen is unknown. Base qualities are not recorded, but no much larger clone differs from it by a single base.

The germline V gene provides CDR1 SGHAT and CDR2 FQNNGV. Trimming costs V 6 bases and J 5 bases, and their ends lie 13 bases apart. The CDR3 contains 13 residues, cysteine and phenylalanine counted. The kept DNA is CDR3 alone, 39 bases in frame from the first base. The cohort comprised some 700 healthy bone marrow donors. At the time of sampling, every cohort member was nominally healthy, though immune exposures that went unrecorded were likely present. The donor tested CMV seropositive, placing the donor among the 250 to 350 seropositive members of the cohort. Every donor gave a peripheral blood sample, and the peripheral blood mononuclear cells from that sample were used for TCR beta sequencing. Genomic DNA was extracted from the blood cell samples with the Qiagen DNeasy Blood Extraction Kit. Libraries were constructed by the immunoSEQ multiplex PCR assay. For the multiplex PCR, a mixture combining 60 forward primers for TCR Vbeta segments and 13 reverse primers for TCR Jbeta segments was used. The CDR3 region of rearranged TCR beta genes was amplified from genomic DNA with a multiplex PCR assay. Amplified TCR beta libraries were sequenced as 87-base-pair reads on the Illumina HiSeq System. As for the authors' bioinformatics: In a later analysis, 80 million or so unique TCR beta chains were counted across the roughly 610 repertoires, and approximately 11 million of these chains were shared by at least two donors. A nearest-neighbor algorithm error-corrected the raw reads and collapsed the reads into unique sequences, merging closely related sequences to remove PCR and sequencing errors. CDR3 sequences were aligned to IMGT reference sequences to assign V, D and J gene segments. Each retained sequence needed at least a six-nucleotide match to both a V gene segment and a J gene segment. A rearrangement counted as productive if the CDR3 had no stop codons and remained in frame with V and J, and every other rearrangement counted as non-productive. Following IMGT convention, CDR3 was defined as the stretch from the second conserved V-encoded cysteine to the conserved J-encoded phenylalanine. In an earlier analysis of approximately 590 of the donors, sequences lacking an unambiguous match to a single V gene segment were excluded. An earlier analysis of 587 of the donors classified V segments as functional when productive rearrangements were above 56.7% and as segregating when the standard deviation between donors was above 5%. To diagnose cytomegalovirus status from the catalog of TCR beta chain sequences, a statistical classification framework was built. In a later analysis, TCR nucleotide sequences were compared against IMGT/GENE-DB human TR gene sequences so that V and J genes could be assigned. Using the TCRdist pipeline, a later analysis assigned CDR3 sequences along with most-parsimonious VDJ recombination scenarios. In a later analysis, every TCR beta chain was defined by the combination of its CDR3 amino acid sequence and its V-gene family, and reads without a unique V-gene family were dropped. To address suspected cross-contamination and a sequencing artifact, a later analysis removed roughly 580 highly shared, low-generation-probability nucleotide sequences. A later analysis calculated a clonal expansion index for each public chain from normalized within-repertoire ranks of inferred template counts. In a later analysis, generation probabilities were computed with a VDJ recombination model fitted to out-of-frame rearrangements, and the resulting probabilities were checked against IGoR. A later analysis scored TCR-TCR, TCR-HLA and TCR-CMV co-occurrence with hypergeometric tests, applying a repertoire-size bias correction to TCR pairs. To estimate false discovery rates, a later analysis permuted the HLA or CMV assignments 20 times. In a later analysis, co-occurring TCRs were grouped using DBSCAN, with TCRdist sequence similarity added in when clustering inside HLA-allele-positive subsets. Co-occurrence clustering excluded repertoires with fewer than 30,000 or more than 120,000 public chains, plus five with anomalous nucleotide sharing. The clones in this table, taken by TCRdb from immuneACCESS, are in-frame only. Not every clone is retained; where verified, under half of the shortfall comes from an unresolved V gene, and the cause of the rest is unknown. From that table come the V and J calls and clone size; the DNA was used to work out D and trimming. For this sample the table gives just over 150,000 clones, of which 65% to 85% were detected only once. The ten biggest clones cover around 6.5% of the sample.

This receptor chain uses TRBV11-2 and TRBJ2-5; the D gene lacks a confident call. Sequencing input: PBMCs. This TCR came from a male donor in good health and CMV-seropositive. The CDR3 corresponds to CASSYLTQETQYF. The nucleotide sequence reads TGTGCCAGCAGTTATCTCACCCAGGAGACCCAGTACTTC.